This is a list of T cell receptor beta chains from one sample in a study of patients and donors after allogeneic stem cell transplantation. From the RT-PCR reads, TCRdb called clonotypes with MiXCR, one entry per CDR3 protein. The sample yields hundreds of thousands of distinct CDR3 sequences, 15% to 20% seen once. The sequencing input was blood, either unsorted or a sorted T cell fraction (not recorded which). The receptors stem from a human donor who was either an allogeneic HSCT recipient or a stem cell or donor lymphocyte infusion donor (not recorded which). It is not recorded whose cells these are; they may come from a transplant donor. CDR3s include the opening cysteine and the closing phenylalanine or tryptophan. D genes are given only for firm matches. Only some rows state a clone size, as once, few, many or a class for expanded clones.

clone size	D gene	V gene	J gene	CDR3 DNA	CDR3 protein
few	-	TRBV7-8	TRBJ2-3	TGTGCCAGCAGCTTATTAAGGCGGGATGGGACAGATACGCAGTATTTT	CASSLLRRDGTDTQYF
-	TRBD2	TRBV20-1	TRBJ2-1	TGCAGTGCTAGTATGGGGGAGGGCCGTGTGAATGAGCAGTTCTTC	CSASMGEGRVNEQFF
-	-	TRBV12-3/TRBV12-4	TRBJ2-5	TGTGCCAGCAGTTTCCCGAGCGAGGACGGGACCCAGTACTTC	CASSFPSEDGTQYF
-	TRBD2	TRBV24-1	TRBJ2-1	TGTGCCACCGCAAGCGGGAAAGCCGACAATGAGCAGTTCTTC	CATASGKADNEQFF
few	-	TRBV6-1	TRBJ1-2	TGTGCCAGCAGCCCTGCATTAAGCAACTATGGCTACACCTTC	CASSPALSNYGYTF
-	TRBD1	TRBV18	TRBJ2-2	TGTGCCAGCTCACCACTCAGCAGGGGGCTCACCGGGGAGCTGTTTTTT	CASSPLSRGLTGELFF
few	-	TRBV7-6	TRBJ1-5	TGTGCCAGCAGCTTAGGTCCGGGGGTAGCAAATCAGCCCCAGCATTTT	CASSLGPGVANQPQHF
many	-	TRBV20-1	TRBJ2-3	TGCAGTGCTAGAGATGCCCCTTTGCCCCGACCCACAGATACGCAGTATTTT	CSARDAPLPRPTDTQYF
few	TRBD1	TRBV18	TRBJ1-2	TGTGCCAGCTCACCTGACAGGGGGCAAATCGGCTACACCTTC	CASSPDRGQIGYTF
-	-	TRBV7-2	TRBJ1-2	TGTGCCAGCAGCGAGAACAGGGTAGACTATGGCTACACCTTC	CASSENRVDYGYTF
-	TRBD1	TRBV5-4	TRBJ2-7	TGTGCCAGCAGCCCCTCCGGACAGGTAGTTCACGGCTACGAGCAGTACTTC	CASSPSGQVVHGYEQYF
-	TRBD2	TRBV5-5	TRBJ2-1	TGTGCCAGCAGCGGGGGGGGGACTGAGCAGTTCTTC	CASSGGGTEQFF
many	-	TRBV12-3/TRBV12-4	TRBJ2-7	TGTGCCAGCAGTTTGATACTTTCCTACGAGCAGTACTTC	CASSLILSYEQYF
-	-	TRBV7-2	TRBJ1-5	TGTGCCAGCAGCTTAGACGGGCAGTTCAGTAGCAATCAGCCCCAGCATTTT	CASSLDGQFSSNQPQHF
-	-	TRBV7-2	TRBJ1-5	TGTGCCAGCAGCTCGAATCGGACGGGAAATCAGCCCCAGCATTTT	CASSSNRTGNQPQHF
few	TRBD2	TRBV19	TRBJ2-7	TGTGCCAGTAGTAGCACTAGCGGGAGGGCCTACGGGCAGTACTTC	CASSSTSGRAYGQYF
few	-	TRBV2	TRBJ2-2	TGTGCCAGCAGTTCTCAGGGGACAAGCGGGGAGCTGTTTTTT	CASSSQGTSGELFF
many	TRBD1	TRBV20-1	TRBJ2-5	TGCAGTGCTGGACAGGGAAGCGGCGAGACCCAGTACTTC	CSAGQGSGETQYF
few	TRBD1	TRBV6-5	TRBJ2-3	TGTGCCAGCAGTTCACGGACAGGGGTAGGAGGTACGCAGTATTTT	CASSSRTGVGGTQYF
once	-	TRBV4-1	TRBJ2-1	TGCGCCAGCAGCCAAGCATTGGCCTACAATGAGCAGTTCTTC	CASSQALAYNEQFF
few	-	TRBV5-1	TRBJ2-3	TGCGCCAGCAGCTGCCCGGGACTGAGCACAGATACGCAGTATTTT	CASSCPGLSTDTQYF
few	-	TRBV6-4	TRBJ2-3	TGTGCCAGCAGTGAATCCAGCAGGGCTCGAGATACGCAGTATTTT	CASSESSRARDTQYF
-	-	TRBV7-2	TRBJ1-1	TGTGCCAGCAGCTCCCACGGACAGCTGAACACTGAAGCTTTCTTT	CASSSHGQLNTEAFF
-	-	TRBV5-1	TRBJ1-2	TGCGCCAGCAGCTTGGCTTCTCCGGAGGGCTACACCTTC	CASSLASPEGYTF
-	-	TRBV20-1	TRBJ1-5	TGCAGTGCCGACCATACAGGGACCATTAGCAATCAGCCCCAGCATTTT	CSADHTGTISNQPQHF
-	-	TRBV5-1	TRBJ2-5	TGCGCCAGCAGCTTGGTCGCGACCTTCCCTCGAGAGACCCAGTACTTC	CASSLVATFPRETQYF
many	TRBD2	TRBV12-3/TRBV12-4	TRBJ2-3	TGTGCCAGCAGTTTAGCGCCAGCGGGGGCCACAGATACGCAGTATTTT	CASSLAPAGATDTQYF
-	TRBD1	TRBV2	TRBJ2-5	TGTGCCAGCAGGGGCGGGACAGGGACGCAAGAGACCCAGTACTTC	CASRGGTGTQETQYF
-	-	TRBV9	TRBJ2-5	TGTGCCAGCAGCGTAGGTGACCCTACAGGGTCAGAGACCCAGTACTTC	CASSVGDPTGSETQYF